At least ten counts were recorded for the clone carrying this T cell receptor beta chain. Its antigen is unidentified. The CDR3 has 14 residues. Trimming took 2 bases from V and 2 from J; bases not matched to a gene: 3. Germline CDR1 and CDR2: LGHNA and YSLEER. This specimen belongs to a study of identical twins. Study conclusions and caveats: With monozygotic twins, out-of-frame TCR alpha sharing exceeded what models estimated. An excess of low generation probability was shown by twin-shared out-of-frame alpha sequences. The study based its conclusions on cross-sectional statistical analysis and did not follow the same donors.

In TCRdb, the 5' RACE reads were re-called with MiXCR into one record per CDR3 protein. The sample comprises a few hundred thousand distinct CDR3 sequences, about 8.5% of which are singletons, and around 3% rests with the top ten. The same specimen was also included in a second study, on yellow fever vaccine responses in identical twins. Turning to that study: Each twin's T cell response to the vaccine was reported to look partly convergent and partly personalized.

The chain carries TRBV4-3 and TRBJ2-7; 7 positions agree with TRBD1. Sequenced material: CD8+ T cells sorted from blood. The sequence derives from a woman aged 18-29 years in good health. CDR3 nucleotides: TGCGCCAGCAGCCAACGAACAGGGGCCTACGAGCAGTACTTC. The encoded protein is CASSQRTGAYEQYF.